This T cell receptor beta chain comes out of a study of cytomegalovirus exposure and HLA in healthy donors. Points from the study as a whole: Owing to their indistinguishability, certain V segments, notably TRBV6-2 and TRBV6-3, were excluded.

The CDR3 spans 16 residues. The germline V gene encodes CDR1 MDHEN and CDR2 SYDVKM. With 5 bases removed from V and 0 bases from J, the gap between germline ends came to 14 bases. Primers for the PCR totalled 60 Vbeta and 13 Jbeta. Data came from immunoSEQ multiplex PCR; TCRdb stores just in-frame clones and leaves some out. The repertoire includes about 200,000 clones, 60% to 80% of them detected once, and 2.9% sits in the top ten. Points on this clone: What it binds is unknown.

The chain is built from TRBV28 and TRBJ1-3, with D maybe TRBD1 (5 bases). This TCR came from a woman younger than 45 in good health and CMV-seronegative. Specimen: PBMCs. The CDR3 region is CASSPPDTTSGNTIYF. The DNA for the CDR3 is TGTGCCAGCAGTCCTCCGGACACTACCTCTGGAAACACCATATATTTT.